This T cell receptor (beta chain) was recorded in a study of control samples from healthy donors and cancer patients (TCRdb year 2020). This clone was seen a single time. Its antigen is not yet known. No base quality values were provided; no much bigger clone lies one nucleotide off. The library was prepared using the immunoSEQ multiplex PCR assay. Sourced from immuneACCESS, this table was stored by TCRdb with only in-frame sequences that have V and J called. A share of the clones is absent; for the studies checked, an unresolved V gene accounts for under half, and the remainder has no known explanation. The sample has roughly 130,000 clones on record, roughly 94% of them singletons. The ten largest clones add up to more than 13% of the sample. The germline V gene supplies CDR1 SGDLS and CDR2 YYNGEE. The junction shows trimming of 4 bases on V and 2 bases on J, plus 15 bases between the germline ends. Taken from cysteine to phenylalanine, the CDR3 has 16 residues. The read is trimmed to its CDR3 DNA, 48 bases read in frame from base 1.

The sequenced sample consisted of PBMCs. The sequence derives from a man in his sixties with colorectal cancer. The chain is assembled from TRBV9 and TRBJ2-2; TRBD2 could be the D gene, as 5 bases match. The CDR3 has the sequence CASSTRGGRNTGELFF. The nucleotide sequence reads as follows: TGTGCCAGCAGCACCCGAGGTGGGAGAAACACCGGGGAGCTGTTTTTT.